This TCR beta chain was retrieved from a study of PD-1 blockade in mismatch repair-deficient tumors. All patients were mismatch repair deficient, assessed by either PCR or immunohistochemistry. Here immunoSEQ multiplex PCR was the method, and the copy in TCRdb shows in-frame clones only, minus some. The sample holds some 85,000 clones; 65% to 85% are singletons and the top ten take less than 6%. J gave up 1 base and V 1 base, and 2 bases lay outside the gene matches. Germline V gene sequence: CDR1 LNHNV, CDR2 YYDKDF (reference sequence). The CDR3 extends over 15 amino acids. The chain recombines TRBV15 with TRBJ2-7; 9 bases are shared with TRBD2. Specimen: peripheral blood, collected 44 weeks after starting pembrolizumab. This sequence originates from an adult with mismatch repair-deficient cancer. CDR3 DNA: TGTGCCACCAGCAGAGCCCTAGCGGGGTCCTACGAGCAGTACTTC. This sequence encodes CATSRALAGSYEQYF.